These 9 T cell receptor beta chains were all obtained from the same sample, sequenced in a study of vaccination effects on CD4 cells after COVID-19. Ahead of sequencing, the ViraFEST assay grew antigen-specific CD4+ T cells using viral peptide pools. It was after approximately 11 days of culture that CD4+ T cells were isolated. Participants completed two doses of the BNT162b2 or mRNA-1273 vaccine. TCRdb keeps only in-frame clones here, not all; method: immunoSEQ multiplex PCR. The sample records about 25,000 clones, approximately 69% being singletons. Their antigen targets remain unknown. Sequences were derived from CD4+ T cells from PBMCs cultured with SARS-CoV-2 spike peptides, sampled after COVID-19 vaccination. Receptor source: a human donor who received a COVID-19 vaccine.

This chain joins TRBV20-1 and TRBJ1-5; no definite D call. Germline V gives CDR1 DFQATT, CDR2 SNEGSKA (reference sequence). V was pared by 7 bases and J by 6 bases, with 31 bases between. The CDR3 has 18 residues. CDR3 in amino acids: CSVSFAGWVGARFQPQHF. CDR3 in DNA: TGCAGTGTTAGTTTCGCCGGGTGGGTTGGAGCTCGATTTCAGCCCCAGCATTTT.

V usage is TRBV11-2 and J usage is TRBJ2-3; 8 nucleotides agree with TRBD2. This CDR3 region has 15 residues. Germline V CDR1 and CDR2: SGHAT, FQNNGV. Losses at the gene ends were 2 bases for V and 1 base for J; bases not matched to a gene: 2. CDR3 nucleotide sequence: TGTGCCAGCAGCTTACTAGCGGGCGGCACAGATACGCAGTATTTT. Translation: CASSLLAGGTDTQYF.

The chain's CDR3 is CGPGEHPQYF. The CDR3 DNA sequence: TGTGGCCCGGGGGAACATCCCCAGTACTTC. V gene TRBV7-2 combines with J gene TRBJ2-7, with a tentative D call TRBD2 (6 bases). This CDR3 contains 10 residues. Per germline, CDR1 SGHTA and CDR2 FQGNSA.

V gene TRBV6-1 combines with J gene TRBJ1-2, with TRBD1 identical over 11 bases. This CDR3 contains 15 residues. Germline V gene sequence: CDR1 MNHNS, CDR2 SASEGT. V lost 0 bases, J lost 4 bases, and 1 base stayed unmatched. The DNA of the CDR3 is TGTGCCAGCAGTGAAGCCGGGACAGGGGGCTATGGCTACACCTTC. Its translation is CASSEAGTGGYGYTF.

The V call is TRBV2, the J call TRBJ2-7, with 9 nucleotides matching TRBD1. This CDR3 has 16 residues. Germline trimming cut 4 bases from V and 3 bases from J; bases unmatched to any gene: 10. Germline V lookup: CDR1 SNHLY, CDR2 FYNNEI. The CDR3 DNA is TGTGCCAGCAGTGGGACCGGGACAGGGACTGGCTACGAGCAGTACTTC. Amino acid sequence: CASSGTGTGTGYEQYF. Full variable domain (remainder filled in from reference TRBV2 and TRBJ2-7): EPEVTQTPSHQVTQMGQEVILRCVPISNHLYFYWYRQILGQKVEFLVSFYNNEISEKSEIFDDQFSVERPDGSNFTLKIRSTKLEDSAMYFCASSGTGTGTGYEQYFGPGTRLTVT.

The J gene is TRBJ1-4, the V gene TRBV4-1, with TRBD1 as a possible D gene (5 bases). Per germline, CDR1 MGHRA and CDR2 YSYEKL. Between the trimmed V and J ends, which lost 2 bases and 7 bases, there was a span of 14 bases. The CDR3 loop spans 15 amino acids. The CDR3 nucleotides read TGCGCCAGCAGCCAATCTACGGGAGGGGTTGAAAAACTGTTTTTT. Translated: CASSQSTGGVEKLFF.

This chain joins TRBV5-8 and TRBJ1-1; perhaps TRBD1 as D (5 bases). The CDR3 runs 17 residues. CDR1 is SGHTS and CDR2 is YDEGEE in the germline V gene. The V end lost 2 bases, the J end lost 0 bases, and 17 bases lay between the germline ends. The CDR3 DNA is TGTGCCAGCAGCTTTATCCTCGGACGGGACGTGAACACTGAAGCTTTCTTT. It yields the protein CASSFILGRDVNTEAFF. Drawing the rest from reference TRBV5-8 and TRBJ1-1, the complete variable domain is EAGVTQSPTHLIKTRGQQATLRCSPISGHTSVYWYQQALGLGLQFLLWYDEGEERNRGNFPPRFSGRQFPNYSSELNVNALELEDSALYLCASSFILGRDVNTEAFFGQGTRLTVV.

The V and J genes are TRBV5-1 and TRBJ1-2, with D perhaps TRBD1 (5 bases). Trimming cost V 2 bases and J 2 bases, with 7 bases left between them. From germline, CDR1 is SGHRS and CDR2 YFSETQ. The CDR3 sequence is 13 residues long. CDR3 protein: CASSFQGNYGYTF. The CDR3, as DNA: TGCGCCAGCAGCTTTCAGGGCAACTATGGCTACACCTTC.

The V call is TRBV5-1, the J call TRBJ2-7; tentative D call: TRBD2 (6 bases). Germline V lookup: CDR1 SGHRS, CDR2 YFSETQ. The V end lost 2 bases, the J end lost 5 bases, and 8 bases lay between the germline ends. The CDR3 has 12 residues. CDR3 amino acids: CASSFGGNEQYF. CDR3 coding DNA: TGCGCCAGCAGCTTTGGGGGGAACGAGCAGTACTTC. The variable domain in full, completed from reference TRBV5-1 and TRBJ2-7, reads KAGVTQTPRYLIKTRGQQVTLSCSPISGHRSVSWYQQTPGQGLQFLFEYFSETQRNKGNFPGRFSGRQFSNSRSEMNVSTLELGDSALYLCASSFGGNEQYFGPGTRLTVT.